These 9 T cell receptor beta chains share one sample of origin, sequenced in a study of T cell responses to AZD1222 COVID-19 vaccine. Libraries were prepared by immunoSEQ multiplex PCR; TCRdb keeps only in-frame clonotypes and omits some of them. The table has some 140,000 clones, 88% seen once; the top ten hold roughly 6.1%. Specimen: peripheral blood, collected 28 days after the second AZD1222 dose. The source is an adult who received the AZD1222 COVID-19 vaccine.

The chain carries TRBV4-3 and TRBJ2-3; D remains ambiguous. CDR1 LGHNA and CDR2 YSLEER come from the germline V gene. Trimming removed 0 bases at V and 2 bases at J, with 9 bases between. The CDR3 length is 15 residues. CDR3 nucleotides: TGCGCCAGCAGCCAAGATTACAGAGACACAGATACGCAGTATTTT. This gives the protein CASSQDYRDTDTQYF.

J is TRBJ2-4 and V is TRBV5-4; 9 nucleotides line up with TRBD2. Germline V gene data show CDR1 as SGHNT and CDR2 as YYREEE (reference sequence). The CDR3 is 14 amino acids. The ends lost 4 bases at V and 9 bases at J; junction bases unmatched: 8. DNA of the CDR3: TGTGCCAGCAGCGGCGGGGGGGCCGGTGGCATTCAGTACTTC. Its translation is CASSGGGAGGIQYF.

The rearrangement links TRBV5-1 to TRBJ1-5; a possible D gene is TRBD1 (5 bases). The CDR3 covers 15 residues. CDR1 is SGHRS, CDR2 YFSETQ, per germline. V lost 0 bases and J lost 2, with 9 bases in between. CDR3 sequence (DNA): TGCGCCAGCAGCTTGGAGGGGATAGGCAATCAGCCCCAGCATTTT. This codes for CASSLEGIGNQPQHF.

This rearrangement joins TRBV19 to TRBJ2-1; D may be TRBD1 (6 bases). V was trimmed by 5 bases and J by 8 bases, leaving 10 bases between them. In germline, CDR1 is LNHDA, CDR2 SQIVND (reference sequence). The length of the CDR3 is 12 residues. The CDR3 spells CASSSRQDEQFF. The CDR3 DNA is TGTGCCAGTAGTTCACGACAGGATGAGCAGTTCTTC.

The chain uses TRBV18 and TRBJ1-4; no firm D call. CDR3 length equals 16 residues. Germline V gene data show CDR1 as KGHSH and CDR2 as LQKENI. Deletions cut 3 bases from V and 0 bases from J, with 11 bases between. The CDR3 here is CASSPLDLATNEKLFF. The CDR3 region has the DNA TGTGCCAGCTCACCTTTGGACCTTGCAACTAATGAAAAACTGTTTTTT.

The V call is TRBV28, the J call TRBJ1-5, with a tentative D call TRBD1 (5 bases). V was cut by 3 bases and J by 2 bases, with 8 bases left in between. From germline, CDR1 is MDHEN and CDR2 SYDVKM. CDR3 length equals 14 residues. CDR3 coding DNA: TGTGCCAGCAGTTTCCTAGGGGGCAATCAGCCCCAGCATTTT. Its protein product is CASSFLGGNQPQHF.

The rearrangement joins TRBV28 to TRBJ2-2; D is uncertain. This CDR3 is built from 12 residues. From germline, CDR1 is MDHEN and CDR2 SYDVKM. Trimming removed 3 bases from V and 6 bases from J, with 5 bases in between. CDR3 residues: CASSFRPGELFF. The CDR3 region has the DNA TGTGCCAGCAGTTTCAGGCCCGGGGAGCTGTTTTTT.

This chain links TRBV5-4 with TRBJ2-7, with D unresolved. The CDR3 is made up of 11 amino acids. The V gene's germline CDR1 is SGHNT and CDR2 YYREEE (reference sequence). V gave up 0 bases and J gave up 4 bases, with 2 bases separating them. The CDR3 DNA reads TGTGCCAGCAGCTTGGCGTACGAGCAGTACTTC. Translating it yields CASSLAYEQYF.

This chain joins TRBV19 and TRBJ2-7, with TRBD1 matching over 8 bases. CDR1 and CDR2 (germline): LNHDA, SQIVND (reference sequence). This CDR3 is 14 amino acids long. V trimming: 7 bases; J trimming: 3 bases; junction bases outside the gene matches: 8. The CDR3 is CASTPGTGFYEQYF. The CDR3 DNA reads TGTGCCAGTACTCCCGGGACAGGATTCTACGAGCAGTACTTC.